The next 10 T cell receptor beta chains were all read from a single sample in a study of T-cell memory formation after mild COVID-19. TCRdb fed the 5' RACE reads into MiXCR, producing one record per CDR3 protein. The sample carries around 450,000 distinct CDR3 sequences, more than 20% recorded once. The sequencing input was PBMCs or a T cell subset sorted from them (not recorded which). The receptors here all came from an adult woman who had mild COVID-19 (a few samples of this study predate the infection). Cell type and time point are not known.

This clonotype occurred a few times. The rearrangement joins TRBV5-5 to TRBJ2-7, with 8 bases aligning to TRBD1. V shed 4 bases and J 0 bases; nucleotides not matched to a gene: 6. CDR3 length: 15 residues. Germline V lookup: CDR1 SGHKS, CDR2 YYEKEE (reference sequence). CDR3 residues: CASSRDRRVSYEQYF. For the CDR3, the DNA is TGTGCCAGCAGCCGGGACAGGAGAGTCTCCTACGAGCAGTACTTC.

The chain links TRBV10-2 to TRBJ2-7, with 9 bases matching TRBD2. The germline V gene encodes CDR1 WSHSY and CDR2 SAAADI. Germline trimming cut 6 bases from V and 4 bases from J; bases unmatched to any gene: 10. This CDR3 contains 15 residues. CDR3 residues: CASREGTSGRYEQYF. CDR3 nucleotides: TGCGCCAGCAGAGAAGGTACTAGCGGGCGATACGAGCAGTACTTC.

The gene calls are TRBV4-1 and TRBJ1-4; D gene unclear. This CDR3 is 14 amino acids long. The germline V gene encodes CDR1 MGHRA and CDR2 YSYEKL. The V end was cut by 6 bases, the J end by 0 bases, with 8 bases between. CDR3 protein: CASRSPATNEKLFF. CDR3 in DNA: TGCGCCAGCAGGTCACCTGCAACTAATGAAAAACTGTTTTTT.

The CDR3 protein is CATSTRDGTGELFF. The CDR3 coding sequence is TGTGCCACCAGCACGAGAGACGGCACCGGGGAGCTGTTTTTT. The rearrangement joins TRBV15 to TRBJ2-2; no reliable D call. Germline loops: CDR1 LNHNV, CDR2 YYDKDF (reference sequence). Trimming removed 4 bases at V and 4 bases at J, with 10 bases between. CDR3 size: 14 residues.

V is TRBV14 and J is TRBJ2-1; D is uncertain. This CDR3 spans 13 amino acids. Germline CDR1 and CDR2: SGHDN and FVKESK. Trimming left V 2 bases short and J 8 bases short, with 10 bases between. The CDR3 DNA sequence: TGTGCCAGCAGCCAATCTGTGCTAGATGAGCAGTTCTTC. It yields the protein CASSQSVLDEQFF.

This clonotype was observed a handful of times. The chain joins TRBV9 to TRBJ2-2; D possibly corresponds to TRBD2 (7 bases). CDR1 is SGDLS, CDR2 YYNGEE, per germline. The CDR3 totals 18 residues. Trimming removed 4 bases from V and 4 bases from J, with 23 bases in between. CDR3 DNA: TGTGCCAGCAGCCTGGGGGGCAGACTCGGGAGGAGCACCGGGGAGCTGTTTTTT. This gives the protein CASSLGGRLGRSTGELFF.

This clonotype was picked up a small number of times. The CDR3 loop is CASSYRLEMNTEAFF. The DNA for the CDR3 is TGTGCCAGCAGTTACAGGCTTGAGATGAACACTGAAGCTTTCTTT. J is TRBJ1-1 and V is TRBV6-6; D gene uncertain. The CDR3 length is 15 residues. Germline lookup yields CDR1 MNHNY and CDR2 SVGAGI (reference sequence). With 2 bases removed from V and 0 bases from J, the gap between germline ends came to 10 bases.

Only a few counts were recorded for this clonotype. The V and J genes are TRBV12-3 or TRBV12-4 and TRBJ2-1; 8 bases are a match to TRBD2. The CDR3 is 18 residues long. V lost 1 base to trimming and J lost 4 bases; unmatched junction nucleotides: 12. The CDR3 loop is CASSLGLMAGGQYNEQFF. Written as DNA, the CDR3 is TGTGCCAGCAGTTTAGGGCTGATGGCGGGAGGCCAATACAATGAGCAGTTCTTC.

This clonotype has only a few counts. The chain recombines TRBV20-1 with TRBJ2-7, with D possibly TRBD1 on 7 matching bases. This CDR3 is 13 amino acids long. Germline CDR1 is DFQATT and CDR2 is SNEGSKA (reference sequence). Trimming stripped 4 bases from V and 4 bases from J, with 14 bases between. The DNA for the CDR3 is TGCAGTGCTACCGTCGCAGGGGGGTACGAGCAGTACTTC. This gives the protein CSATVAGGYEQYF.

In regard to this clonotype: The junction and the germline gene differ at one end; a read error may be behind it. This chain uses TRBV7-7 with TRBJ2-5; D remains ambiguous. Germline CDR1 is SSHAT and CDR2 is FNYEAQ (reference sequence). This CDR3 has 12 residues. CDR3 sequence: CASTALQETQYF. CDR3 coding DNA: TGTGCTAGCACCGCTCTCCAAGAGACCCAGTACTTC.